This TCR beta chain was recovered during a study of Ad26.COV2.S vaccination and SARS-CoV-2 variants. V gave up 4 bases and J gave up 6 bases, with 12 bases separating them. Germline CDR1 LNHDA, CDR2 SQIVND (reference sequence). This CDR3 comprises 13 residues. Indicated treatment: some 20 received Ad26.COV2.S at low or high dose, single or two shots; several received placebo; per-sample allocation not given. Sampling occurred on day 63 after the first vaccine or placebo injection. The data were produced by immunoSEQ multiplex PCR, yet TCRdb's version contains in-frame clones alone and is incomplete. The sample carries 200,000 to 250,000 clones, around 87% recorded once.

Sequenced material: peripheral blood, taken in a trial of Ad26.COV2.S vaccine versus placebo. V gene TRBV19 combines with J gene TRBJ2-5; D is unresolved. This sequence originates from a person aged 18-65 years who received the Ad26.COV2.S COVID-19 vaccine or a placebo. CDR3 sequence reads: CASSNAGGKTQYF. Written as DNA, the CDR3 is TGTGCCAGTAGTAATGCAGGCGGAAAGACCCAGTACTTC.